This T cell receptor (beta chain) was retrieved from a study of graft-versus-host responses after intestinal transplantation. The wider study: Transplants given to recipients were multivisceral, liver-intestinal, or isolated intestinal. Among the recipients, all got anti-thymocyte globulin induction and then tacrolimus and steroids for roughly three years. Broader study findings: When patients had graft-donor T cell macrochimerism, their allografts held high graft-versus-host to host-versus-graft clonal ratios.

Trimming removed 2 bases from V and 1 base from J; junction bases left unmatched: 17. The CDR3 is made up of 19 amino acids. The germline V gene has CDR1 SQVTM and CDR2 ANQGSEA. Generated by immunoSEQ multiplex PCR, the TCRdb table keeps only in-frame clones and is missing some. The sample shows about 70,000 clones, 90% to 95% of them seen only once. Turning to this clone: Its antigen remains unidentified.

This TCR came from a human donor who received an intestinal transplant. This chain links TRBV29-1 with TRBJ2-1, with 7 nucleotides matching TRBD2. This specimen was unstimulated CD8+ T cells sorted from spleen or lymph node cells, taken before intestinal transplant. CDR3 region: CSVERGGGSAVGSYNEQFF. The CDR3 coding sequence is TGCAGCGTTGAAAGGGGTGGCGGGAGTGCGGTTGGGTCCTACAATGAGCAGTTCTTC.